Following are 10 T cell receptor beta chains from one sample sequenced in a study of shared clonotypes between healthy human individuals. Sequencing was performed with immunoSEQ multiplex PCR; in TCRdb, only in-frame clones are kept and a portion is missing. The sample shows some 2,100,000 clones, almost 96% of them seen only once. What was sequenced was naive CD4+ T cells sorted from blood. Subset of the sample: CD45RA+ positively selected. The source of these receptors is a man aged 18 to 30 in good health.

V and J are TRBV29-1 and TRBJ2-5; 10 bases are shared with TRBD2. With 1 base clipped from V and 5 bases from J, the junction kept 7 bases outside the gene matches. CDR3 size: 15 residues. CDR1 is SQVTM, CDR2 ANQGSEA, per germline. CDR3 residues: CSVEASGGAPETQYF. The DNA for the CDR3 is TGCAGCGTTGAAGCAAGCGGGGGGGCACCTGAGACCCAGTACTTC. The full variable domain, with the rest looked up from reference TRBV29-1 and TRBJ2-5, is SAVISQKPSRDICQRGTSLTIQCQVDSQVTMMFWYRQQPGQSLTLIATANQGSEATYESGFVIDKFPISRPNLTFSTLTVSNMSPEDSSIYLCSVEASGGAPETQYFGPGTRLLVL.

The CDR3: CASSLRDSSVRGYTF. CDR3 sequence (DNA): TGTGCCAGCAGCCTCCGGGACTCTTCCGTGAGGGGCTACACCTTC. The chain carries TRBV5-6 and TRBJ1-2; D possibly corresponds to TRBD1 (5 bases). The germline V gene encodes CDR1 SGHDT and CDR2 YYEEEE. The ends were cut back, 4 bases at V and 8 bases at J, with 21 bases in the middle. The CDR3 sequence is 15 residues long.

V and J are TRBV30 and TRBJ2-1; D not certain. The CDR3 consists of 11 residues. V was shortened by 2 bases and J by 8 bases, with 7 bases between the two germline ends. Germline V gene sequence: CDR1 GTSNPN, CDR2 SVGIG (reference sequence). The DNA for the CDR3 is TGTGCCTGGAGTAACGGATATGAGCAGTTCTTC. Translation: CAWSNGYEQFF.

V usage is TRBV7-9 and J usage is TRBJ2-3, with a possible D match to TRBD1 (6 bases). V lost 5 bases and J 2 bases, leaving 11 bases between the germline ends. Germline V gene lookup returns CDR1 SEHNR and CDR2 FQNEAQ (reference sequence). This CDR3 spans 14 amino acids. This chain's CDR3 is CASSPRGSTDTQYF. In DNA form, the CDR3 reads TGTGCCAGCAGCCCCAGGGGATCCACAGATACGCAGTATTTT.

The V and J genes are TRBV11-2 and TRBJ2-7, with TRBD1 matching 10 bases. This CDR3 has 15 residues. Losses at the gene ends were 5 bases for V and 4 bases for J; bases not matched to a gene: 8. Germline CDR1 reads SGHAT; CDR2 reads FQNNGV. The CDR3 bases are TGTGCCAGCAGCCCCGCGACAGGGGGCTCTTACGAGCAGTACTTC. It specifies CASSPATGGSYEQYF. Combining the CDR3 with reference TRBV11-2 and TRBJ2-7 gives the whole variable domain EAGVAQSPRYKIIEKRQSVAFWCNPISGHATLYWYQQILGQGPKLLIQFQNNGVVDDSQLPKDRFSAERLKGVDSTLKIQPAKLEDSAVYLCASSPATGGSYEQYFGPGTRLTVT.

The CDR3 is CASSLQDRDLKLFF. CDR3 bases: TGTGCCAGCAGTTTGCAGGACAGGGATCTAAAACTGTTTTTT. V usage is TRBV28 and J usage is TRBJ1-4, with 8 bases matching TRBD1. Germline loops: CDR1 MDHEN, CDR2 SYDVKM. The ends lost 3 bases at V and 10 bases at J; junction bases unmatched: 7. The CDR3 runs to 14 residues. The full variable domain, with the rest looked up from reference TRBV28 and TRBJ1-4, is DVKVTQSSRYLVKRTGEKVFLECVQDMDHENMFWYRQDPGLGLRLIYFSYDVKMKEKGDIPEGYSVSREKKERFSLILESASTNQTSMYLCASSLQDRDLKLFFGSGTQLSVL.

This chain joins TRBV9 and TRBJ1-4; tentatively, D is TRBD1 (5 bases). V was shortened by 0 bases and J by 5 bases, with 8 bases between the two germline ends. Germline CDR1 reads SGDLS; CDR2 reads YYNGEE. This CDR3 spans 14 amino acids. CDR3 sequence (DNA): TGTGCCAGCAGCGTAGAGTCAGGGAATGAAAAACTGTTTTTT. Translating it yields CASSVESGNEKLFF.

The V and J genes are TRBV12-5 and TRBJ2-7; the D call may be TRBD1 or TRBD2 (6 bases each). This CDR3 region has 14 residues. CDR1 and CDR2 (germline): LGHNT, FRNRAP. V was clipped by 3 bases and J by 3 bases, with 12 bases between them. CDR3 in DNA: TGTGCTAGTGGTTTTGCGGGACACTTCTACGAGCAGTACTTC. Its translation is CASGFAGHFYEQYF.

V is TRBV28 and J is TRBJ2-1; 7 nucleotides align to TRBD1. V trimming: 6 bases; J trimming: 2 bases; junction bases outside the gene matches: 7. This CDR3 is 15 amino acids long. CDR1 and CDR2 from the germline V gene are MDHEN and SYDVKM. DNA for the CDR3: TGTGCCAGCAGCATCACAGGGGTCCCCTACAATGAGCAGTTCTTC. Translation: CASSITGVPYNEQFF. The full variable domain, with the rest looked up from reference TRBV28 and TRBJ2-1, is DVKVTQSSRYLVKRTGEKVFLECVQDMDHENMFWYRQDPGLGLRLIYFSYDVKMKEKGDIPEGYSVSREKKERFSLILESASTNQTSMYLCASSITGVPYNEQFFGPGTRLTVL.

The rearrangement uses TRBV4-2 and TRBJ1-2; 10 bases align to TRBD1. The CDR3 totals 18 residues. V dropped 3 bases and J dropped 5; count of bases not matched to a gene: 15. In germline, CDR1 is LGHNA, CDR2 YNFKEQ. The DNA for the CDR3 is TGTGCCAGCAGCCAGAACCTAAGGGGACAGGGGATGGTGTATGGCTACACCTTC. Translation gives CASSQNLRGQGMVYGYTF.